These T cell receptor beta chains were read from a single sample in a study of shared clonotypes between healthy human individuals. Sequenced by immunoSEQ multiplex PCR; TCRdb stores in-frame clones only, minus some. The repertoire consists of roughly 1 million clones, with under 80% occurring once and the leading ten covering approximately 1.5%. The sequencing sample was made of memory CD4+ T cells sorted from blood. The receptors originated from a man aged 18-30 years in good health. Both conserved end residues are part of each CDR3. The D gene is left open where the match is weak. Size tells how often a clone was seen (once, few, many) or the class of an expanded clone, and some rows leave it out.

TRBJ1-2 | . | . | TRBV19 | CASSTSGRAYGYTF | TGTGCCAGTAGTACCAGTGGACGGGCCTATGGCTACACCTTC
TRBJ1-5 | . | . | TRBV19 | CASSWTTEEPQHF | TGTGCCAGTAGTTGGACAACCGAGGAGCCCCAGCATTTT
TRBJ1-2 | . | . | TRBV2 | CASSIQGGWGYTF | TGTGCCAGCAGTATACAGGGAGGATGGGGCTACACCTTC
TRBJ2-7 | TRBD1 | few | TRBV12-5 | CASGSHWDRGLYEQYF | TGTGCTAGTGGTTCACATTGGGACAGGGGGCTCTACGAGCAGTACTTC
TRBJ2-3 | TRBD1 | . | TRBV5-1 | CASSQTGGNTDTQYF | TGCGCCAGCAGCCAGACAGGGGGAAACACAGATACGCAGTATTTT
TRBJ1-3 | . | . | TRBV15 | CATSREQNSGNTIYF | TGTGCCACCAGCAGAGAACAGAACTCTGGAAACACCATATATTTT
TRBJ2-7 | . | once | TRBV2 | CASSLEGLIEQYF | TGTGCCAGCAGTTTGGAGGGGCTAATCGAGCAGTACTTC
TRBJ1-2 | . | . | TRBV6-5 | CATGGRGGGYTF | TGTGCCACCGGGGGCCGGGGCGGGGGCTACACCTTC
TRBJ2-7 | . | once | TRBV4-1 | CASSQDPPVSMTYEQYF | TGCGCCAGCAGCCAAGATCCCCCGGTCTCCATGACTTACGAGCAGTACTTC
TRBJ1-1 | . | few | TRBV11-3 | CASSLYGESEAFF | TGTGCCAGCAGCTTATATGGCGAGTCAGAAGCTTTCTTT
TRBJ2-2 | . | . | TRBV5-1 | CASSKPPPGTSYTGELFF | TGCGCCAGCAGCAAACCACCCCCCGGGACTTCCTACACCGGGGAGCTGTTTTTT
TRBJ2-3 | TRBD2 | . | TRBV19 | CASSIDSSGSLDTQYF | TGTGCCAGTAGTATCGATTCTAGCGGGAGCCTAGATACGCAGTATTTT
TRBJ2-7 | . | . | TRBV10-3 | CAISESTVGLGDYEQYF | TGTGCCATCAGTGAGTCGACGGTTGGGCTAGGGGACTACGAGCAGTACTTC
TRBJ1-5 | . | . | TRBV6-1 | CASSGAYNQPQHF | TGTGCCAGCAGTGGAGCTTACAATCAGCCCCAGCATTTT
TRBJ2-5 | . | . | TRBV2 | CASSVNYQETQYF | TGTGCCAGCAGTGTGAACTACCAAGAGACCCAGTACTTC